One TCR beta chain is described in this entry. Its target is unknown. Germline V CDR1 and CDR2: LNHDA, SQIVND (reference sequence). V gave up 4 bases and J gave up 3 bases; unmatched junction bases: 9. This CDR3 comprises 16 residues. These data come from a study of metastatic and nonmetastatic thyroid tumors. On the study more broadly: Samples came from malignant and benign thyroid patients, and repertoires were compared across blood and tumor or nodule tissue.

As handled by the study authors: CDR3 differences across clinicopathological groups were used to build a distant-metastasis classifier for papillary thyroid cancer. Through MiXCR, TCRdb re-clonotyped the PCR reads. The V and J calls were determined by TCRdb, not by the authors. Of 50,000 or so clones detected, around 21% appear once; the ten largest clones hold over 3%. Thyroid surgery was performed in patients who had received no treatment beforehand. Overall study findings and caveats: Within blood and tumor, benign nodules reportedly had significantly lower TCR beta diversity than malignant thyroid tumors did.

The specimen sequenced was blood. The sequence derives from a male donor with papillary thyroid cancer or a benign thyroid nodule (not recorded which). Some clones in this sample may be carry-over from other donors' samples. J is TRBJ2-7 and V is TRBV19; 10 bases are a match to TRBD1. CDR3 loop: CASSSPPGQGFYEQYF. The CDR3 nucleotides read TGTGCCAGTAGTAGCCCTCCGGGACAGGGGTTCTACGAGCAGTACTTC.